This T cell receptor beta chain was captured by sequencing in a study of CD8+ T cells in alopecia areata. This CDR3 contains 12 residues. Looked up from germline, CDR1 is LGHNA and CDR2 is YNLKQL (reference sequence). Extracted RNA was reverse transcribed into cDNA, the sequencing template. The table came from immunoSEQ multiplex PCR; TCRdb's copy has only in-frame clones and leaves some out. Listed for the sample are around 300,000 clones, none seen a single time. For this clone: The genes are named according to mouse. Read coverage stops 4 residues before the CDR3 terminus; the germline J gene supplies the remainder. The same CDR3 also results from other DNA sequences found in this sample.

Sorting relied on CD4, CD8alpha, NKG2D, NKG2ACE and other markers applied to pooled cutaneous lymph node cells. The sequenced sample was CD4+ T cells sorted from a lymph node. The rearrangement uses TRBV5 and TRBJ1-1; a possible D gene is TRBD1 (5 bases). This sequence originates from a C3H/HeJ mouse with alopecia areata. The strain's MHC: H2-k. CDR3 sequence: CASSLDRTEVFF. The CDR3 DNA, read in part, is TGTGCCAGCAGCCTCGACAGAACA.